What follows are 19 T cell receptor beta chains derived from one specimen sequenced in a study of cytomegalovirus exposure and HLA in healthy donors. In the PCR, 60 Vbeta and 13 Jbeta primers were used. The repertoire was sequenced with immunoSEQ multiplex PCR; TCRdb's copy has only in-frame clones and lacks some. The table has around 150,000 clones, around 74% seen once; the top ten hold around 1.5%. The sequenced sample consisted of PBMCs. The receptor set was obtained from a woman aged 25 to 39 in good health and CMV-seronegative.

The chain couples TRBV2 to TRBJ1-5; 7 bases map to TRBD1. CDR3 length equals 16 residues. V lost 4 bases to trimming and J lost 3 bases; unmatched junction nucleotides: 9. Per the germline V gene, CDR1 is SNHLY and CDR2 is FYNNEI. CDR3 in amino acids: CASSVRRDRNNQPQHF. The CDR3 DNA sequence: TGTGCCAGCAGTGTACGCCGGGACAGAAACAATCAGCCCCAGCATTTT.

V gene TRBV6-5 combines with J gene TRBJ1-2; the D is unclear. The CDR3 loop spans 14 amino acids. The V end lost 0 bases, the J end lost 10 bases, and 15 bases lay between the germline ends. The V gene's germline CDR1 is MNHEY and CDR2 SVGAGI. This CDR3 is CASSYSNIGVDYTF. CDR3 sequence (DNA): TGTGCCAGCAGTTACTCGAACATTGGAGTGGACTACACCTTC.

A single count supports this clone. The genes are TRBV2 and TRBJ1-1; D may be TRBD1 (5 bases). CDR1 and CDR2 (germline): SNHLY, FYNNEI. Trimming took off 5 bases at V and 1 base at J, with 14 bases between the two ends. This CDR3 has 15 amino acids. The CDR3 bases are TGTGCCAGCAGTCCAGACAGCTTGGGGAACACTGAAGCTTTCTTT. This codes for CASSPDSLGNTEAFF.

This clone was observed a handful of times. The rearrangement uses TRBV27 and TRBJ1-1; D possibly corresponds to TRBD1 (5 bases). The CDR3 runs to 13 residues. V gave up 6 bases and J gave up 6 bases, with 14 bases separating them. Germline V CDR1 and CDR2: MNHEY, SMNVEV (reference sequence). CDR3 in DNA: TGTGCCAGCAGAGGTGGGGGGGTTCCTGAAGCTTTCTTT. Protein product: CASRGGGVPEAFF.

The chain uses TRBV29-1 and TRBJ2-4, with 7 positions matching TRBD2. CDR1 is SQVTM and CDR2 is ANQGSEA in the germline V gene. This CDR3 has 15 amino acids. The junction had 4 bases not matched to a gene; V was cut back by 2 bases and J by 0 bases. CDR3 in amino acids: CSVEQGGIAKNIQYF. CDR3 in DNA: TGCAGCGTTGAACAGGGAGGGATAGCCAAAAACATTCAGTACTTC.

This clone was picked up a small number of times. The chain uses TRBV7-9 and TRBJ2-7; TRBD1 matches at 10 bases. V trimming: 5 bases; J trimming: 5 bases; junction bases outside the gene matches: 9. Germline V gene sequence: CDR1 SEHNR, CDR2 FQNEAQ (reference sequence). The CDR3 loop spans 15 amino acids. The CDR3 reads CASSHRDRGPHEQYF. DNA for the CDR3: TGTGCCAGCAGCCACCGGGACAGGGGCCCCCACGAGCAGTACTTC.

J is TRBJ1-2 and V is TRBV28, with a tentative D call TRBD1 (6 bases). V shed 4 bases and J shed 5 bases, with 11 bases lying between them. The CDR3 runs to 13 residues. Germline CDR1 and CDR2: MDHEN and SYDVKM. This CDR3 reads CASSSGTLYGYTF. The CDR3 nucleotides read TGTGCCAGCAGTTCCGGGACACTTTATGGCTACACCTTC.

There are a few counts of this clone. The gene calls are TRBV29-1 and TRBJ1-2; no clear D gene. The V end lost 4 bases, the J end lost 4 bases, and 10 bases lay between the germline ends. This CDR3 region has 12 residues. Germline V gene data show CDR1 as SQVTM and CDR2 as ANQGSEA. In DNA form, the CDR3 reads TGCAGCGTTGGGGCACCTACCTATGGCTACACCTTC. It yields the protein CSVGAPTYGYTF.

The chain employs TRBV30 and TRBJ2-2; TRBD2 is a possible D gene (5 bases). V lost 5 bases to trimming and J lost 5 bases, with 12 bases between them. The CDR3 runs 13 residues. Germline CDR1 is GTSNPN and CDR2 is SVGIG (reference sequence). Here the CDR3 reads CAWGLLGTGELFF. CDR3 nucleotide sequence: TGTGCCTGGGGACTTTTAGGTACCGGGGAGCTGTTTTTT.

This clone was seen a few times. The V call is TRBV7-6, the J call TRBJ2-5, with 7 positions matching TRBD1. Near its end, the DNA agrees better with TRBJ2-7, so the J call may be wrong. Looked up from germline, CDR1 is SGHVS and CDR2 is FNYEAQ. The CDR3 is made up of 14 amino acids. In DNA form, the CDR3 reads TGTGCCAGCAGCTCCTCGGGACAGATCTACGAGCAGTACTTC. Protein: CASSSSGQIYEQYF.

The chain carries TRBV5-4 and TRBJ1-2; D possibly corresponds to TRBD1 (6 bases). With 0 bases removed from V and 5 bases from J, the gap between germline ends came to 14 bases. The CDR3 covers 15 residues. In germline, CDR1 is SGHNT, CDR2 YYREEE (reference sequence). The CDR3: CASSLGIGTPYGYTF. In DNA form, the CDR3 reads TGTGCCAGCAGCTTGGGGATCGGGACACCTTATGGCTACACCTTC.

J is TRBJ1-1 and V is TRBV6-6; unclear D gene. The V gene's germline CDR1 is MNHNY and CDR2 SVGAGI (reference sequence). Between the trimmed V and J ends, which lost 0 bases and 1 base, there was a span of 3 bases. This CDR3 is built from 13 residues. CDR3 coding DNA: TGTGCCAGCAGTTACTCGCGGAACACTGAAGCTTTCTTT. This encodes CASSYSRNTEAFF.

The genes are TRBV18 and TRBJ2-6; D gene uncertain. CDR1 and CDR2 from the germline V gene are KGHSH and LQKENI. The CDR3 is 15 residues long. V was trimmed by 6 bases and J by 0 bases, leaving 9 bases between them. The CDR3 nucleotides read TGTGCCAGCTCCCCGACAATCTCTGGGGCCAACGTCCTGACTTTC. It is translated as CASSPTISGANVLTF.

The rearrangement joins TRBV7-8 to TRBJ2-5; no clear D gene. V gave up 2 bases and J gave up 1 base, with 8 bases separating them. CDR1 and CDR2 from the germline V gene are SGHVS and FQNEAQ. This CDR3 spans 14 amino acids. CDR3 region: CASSLRTAQETQYF. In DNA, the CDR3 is TGTGCCAGCAGCTTACGTACAGCCCAAGAGACCCAGTACTTC.

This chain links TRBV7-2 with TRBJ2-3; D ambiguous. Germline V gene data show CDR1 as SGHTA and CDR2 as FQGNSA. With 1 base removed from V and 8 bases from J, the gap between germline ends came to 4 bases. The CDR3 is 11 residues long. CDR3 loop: CASSLGGTQYF. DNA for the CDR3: TGTGCCAGCAGCTTAGGCGGTACGCAGTATTTT.

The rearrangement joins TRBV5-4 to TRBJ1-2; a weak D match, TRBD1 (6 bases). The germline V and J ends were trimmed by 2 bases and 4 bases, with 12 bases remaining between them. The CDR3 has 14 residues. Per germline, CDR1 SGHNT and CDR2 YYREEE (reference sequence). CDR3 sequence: CASSFRGAIYGYTF. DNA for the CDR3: TGTGCCAGCAGCTTCCGGGGGGCAATCTATGGCTACACCTTC. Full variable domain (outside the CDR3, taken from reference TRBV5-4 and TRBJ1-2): ETGVTQSPTHLIKTRGQQVTLRCSSQSGHNTVSWYQQALGQGPQFIFQYYREEENGRGNFPPRFSGLQFPNYSSELNVNALELDDSALYLCASSFRGAIYGYTFGSGTRLTVV.

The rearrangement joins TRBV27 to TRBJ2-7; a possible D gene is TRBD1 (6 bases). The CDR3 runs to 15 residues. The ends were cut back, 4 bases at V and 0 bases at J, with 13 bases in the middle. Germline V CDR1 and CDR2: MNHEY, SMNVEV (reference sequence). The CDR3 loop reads CASSSMTGSSYEQYF. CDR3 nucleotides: TGTGCCAGCAGTTCCATGACAGGCAGCTCCTACGAGCAGTACTTC.

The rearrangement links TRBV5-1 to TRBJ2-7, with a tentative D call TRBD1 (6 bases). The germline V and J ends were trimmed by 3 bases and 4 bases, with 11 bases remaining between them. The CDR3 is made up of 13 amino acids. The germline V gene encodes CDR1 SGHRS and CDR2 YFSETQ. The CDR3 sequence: CASSYQQGYEQYF. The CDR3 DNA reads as TGCGCCAGCAGCTACCAACAGGGATACGAGCAGTACTTC.

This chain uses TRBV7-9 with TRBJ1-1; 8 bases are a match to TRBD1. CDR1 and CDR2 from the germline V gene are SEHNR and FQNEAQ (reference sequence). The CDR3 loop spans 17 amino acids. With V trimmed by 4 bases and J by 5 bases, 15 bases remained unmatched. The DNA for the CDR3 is TGTGCCAGCAGCTCTTATGGCAGGGGGCCGGGTCGAACTGAAGCTTTCTTT. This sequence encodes CASSSYGRGPGRTEAFF. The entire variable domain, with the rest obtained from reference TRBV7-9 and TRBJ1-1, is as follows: DTGVSQNPRHKITKRGQNVTFRCDPISEHNRLYWYRQTLGQGPEFLTYFQNEAQLEKSRLLSDRFSAERPKGSFSTLEIQRTEQGDSAMYLCASSSYGRGPGRTEAFFGQGTRLTVV.